This TCR beta chain was recovered during a study of response to subunit inactivated influenza vaccine. Findings of the study overall: Authors suggested each seasonal flu vaccination may recruit only limited numbers of new T cells.

The germline gives CDR1 LNHNV, CDR2 YYDKDF (reference sequence). V was pared by 0 bases and J by 8 bases, with 16 bases between. There are 15 residues in the CDR3. TCRdb called the RT-PCR reads again in MiXCR, with one record for every CDR3 protein. The data contain hundreds of thousands of distinct CDR3 sequences, 14% of them singletons. Turning to this clonotype: No antigen is known for it.

The material was PBMCs from blood, obtained roughly 2 weeks before vaccination. The chain is built from TRBV15 and TRBJ1-2, with unresolved D. This TCR came from a man between 45 and 60 years old who received an inactivated influenza vaccine. This chain's CDR3 is CATSRDRPGPGGYTF. The CDR3 DNA is TGTGCCACCAGCAGAGATAGGCCCGGCCCCGGAGGCTACACCTTC.